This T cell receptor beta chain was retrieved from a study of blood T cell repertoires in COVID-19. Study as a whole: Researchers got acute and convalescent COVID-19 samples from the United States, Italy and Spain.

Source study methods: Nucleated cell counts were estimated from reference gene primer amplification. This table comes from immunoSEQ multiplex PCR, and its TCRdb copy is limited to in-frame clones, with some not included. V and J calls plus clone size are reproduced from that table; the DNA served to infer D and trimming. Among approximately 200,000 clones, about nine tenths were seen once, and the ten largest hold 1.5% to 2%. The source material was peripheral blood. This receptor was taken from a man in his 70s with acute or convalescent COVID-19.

The CDR3 protein is CASNGGGGGTEAFF. Written as DNA, the CDR3 is TGTGCCTCAAACGGTGGCGGGGGTGGCACTGAAGCTTTCTTT. V and J are TRBV10-3 and TRBJ1-1; maybe TRBD1 (5 bases). Germline values: CDR1 ENHRY, CDR2 SYGVKD. The germline V and J ends were trimmed by 11 bases and 4 bases, with 20 bases remaining between them. The CDR3 runs 14 residues.